The 24 T cell receptor beta chains presented below share a single source sample, sequenced in a study of response to subunit inactivated influenza vaccine. TCRdb re-analysed the RT-PCR reads in MiXCR, keeping a single row per CDR3 protein. This sample has roughly 780,000 distinct CDR3 sequences, with under 20% found just once. The input for sequencing was PBMCs from blood, taken approximately 5 days after vaccination. Every receptor here comes from a man aged 45 to 65 who received an inactivated influenza vaccine.

The chain is built from TRBV3-1 and TRBJ2-7, with no clear D. The CDR3 contains 13 residues. Germline V gene lookup returns CDR1 LGHDT and CDR2 YNNKEL (reference sequence). Deletions cut 1 base from V and 7 bases from J, with 11 bases between. The CDR3 sequence is CASSQAAQLEQYF. The CDR3 DNA is TGTGCCAGCAGCCAAGCCGCTCAGTTGGAGCAGTACTTC.

This clonotype was seen a few times. The chain recombines TRBV11-2 with TRBJ2-1, with TRBD2 matching 8 bases. The CDR3 extends over 16 amino acids. From germline, CDR1 is SGHAT and CDR2 FQNNGV. V lost 0 bases, J lost 4 bases, and 5 bases stayed unmatched. Written as DNA, the CDR3 is TGTGCCAGCAGCTTAGAGCCGGGACTAGTGTACAATGAGCAGTTCTTC. Residues: CASSLEPGLVYNEQFF.

The chain combines TRBV24-1 with TRBJ2-1; unclear D gene. Germline V CDR1 and CDR2: KGHDR, SFDVKD. With 4 bases removed from V and 4 bases from J, the gap between germline ends came to 7 bases. CDR3 length equals 13 residues. The CDR3 protein is CATSEAGYNEQFF. DNA of the CDR3: TGTGCCACCAGTGAGGCTGGATACAATGAGCAGTTCTTC.

This clonotype has more than one count but fewer than ten. The rearrangement uses TRBV7-2 and TRBJ2-7, with 10 bases matching TRBD2. Germline V gene sequence: CDR1 SGHTA, CDR2 FQGNSA. The ends lost 0 bases at V and 3 bases at J; junction bases unmatched: 5. The CDR3 runs to 16 residues. The CDR3 coding sequence is TGTGCCAGCAGCTTAGCGGGGCTAGCGGGGGACTACGAGCAGTACTTC. Its protein is CASSLAGLAGDYEQYF.

The rearrangement links TRBV25-1 to TRBJ2-6, with D perhaps assigned TRBD1 or TRBD2 (5 bases each). Germline values: CDR1 MGHDK, CDR2 SYGVNS. With 6 bases removed from V and 4 bases from J, the gap between germline ends came to 13 bases. This CDR3 spans 15 amino acids. The CDR3 protein is CASRDNSGGANVLTF. The CDR3 region has the DNA TGTGCCAGCAGGGACAATTCGGGGGGGGCCAACGTCCTGACTTTC. Full variable domain (remainder filled in from reference TRBV25-1 and TRBJ2-6): EADIYQTPRYLVIGTGKKITLECSQTMGHDKMYWYQQDPGMELHLIHYSYGVNSTEKGDLSSESTVSRIRTEHFPLTLESARPSHTSQYLCASRDNSGGANVLTFGAGSRLTVL.

This clonotype has only a few counts. The V call is TRBV18, the J call TRBJ2-3; D might be TRBD2 (6 bases). The germline V and J ends were trimmed by 0 bases and 3 bases, with 13 bases remaining between them. Germline CDR1 is KGHSH and CDR2 is LQKENI. The CDR3 totals 16 residues. CDR3 bases: TGTGCCAGCTCACCACCCGGGGCAGGGAGGACAGATACGCAGTATTTT. It specifies CASSPPGAGRTDTQYF.

This clonotype was observed at least ten times. The chain has TRBV15 and TRBJ2-1, with TRBD1 as a possible D gene (5 bases). The V and J ends lost 1 base and 10 bases respectively, with 11 bases between them. The CDR3 loop spans 13 amino acids. Germline assignment: CDR1 LNHNV and CDR2 YYDKDF (reference sequence). The CDR3 DNA reads TGTGCCACCAGCAGAGTAAGGGGAAACGAGCAGTTCTTC. This sequence encodes CATSRVRGNEQFF. The full variable domain, its missing parts supplied by reference TRBV15 and TRBJ2-1, is DAMVIQNPRYQVTQFGKPVTLSCSQTLNHNVMYWYQQKSSQAPKLLFHYYDKDFNNEADTPDNFQSRRPNTSFCFLDIRSPGLGDTAMYLCATSRVRGNEQFFGPGTRLTVL.

This clonotype was observed a few times. This chain uses TRBV30 with TRBJ2-5, with D possibly matching TRBD1 (5 bases). CDR3 length: 14 residues. V lost 0 bases and J lost 4, with 12 bases in between. CDR1 and CDR2 (germline): GTSNPN, SVGIG (reference sequence). CDR3 protein: CAWSVGHLGETQYF. Here the CDR3 DNA reads TGTGCCTGGAGTGTCGGACACCTAGGAGAGACCCAGTACTTC.

The chain carries TRBV20-1 and TRBJ2-3, with 8 bases lining up with TRBD2. The CDR3 has 15 amino acids. Per germline, CDR1 DFQATT and CDR2 SNEGSKA (reference sequence). J gave up 0 bases and V 4 bases, and 6 bases lay outside the gene matches. The CDR3 coding sequence is TGCAGTGCTACAAAGGCTAGCGGGAGCACAGATACGCAGTATTTT. Translating gives CSATKASGSTDTQYF.

The sample holds a few counts of this clonotype. CDR3 DNA: TGCGCCAGCGGGTATGACGGGTACAATGAGCAGTTCTTC. As protein: CASGYDGYNEQFF. This rearrangement joins TRBV10-2 to TRBJ2-1; no reliable D call. Germline V gene sequence: CDR1 WSHSY, CDR2 SAAADI. The CDR3 loop spans 13 amino acids. Trimming removed 8 bases at V and 4 bases at J, with 12 bases between.

This clonotype was found a few times. The genes are TRBV20-1 and TRBJ2-2, with 7 nucleotides matching TRBD1. The CDR3 sequence is 14 residues long. Germline V lookup: CDR1 DFQATT, CDR2 SNEGSKA (reference sequence). Trimming cost V 2 bases and J 6 bases; bases outside gene matches: 6. The CDR3 sequence is CSARRPQGAGELFF. The CDR3 DNA reads as TGCAGTGCTAGACGACCCCAGGGGGCCGGGGAGCTGTTTTTT.

This clonotype was observed a few times. The V and J genes are TRBV7-3 and TRBJ2-3, with no clear D. V was shortened by 1 base and J by 3 bases, with 8 bases between the two germline ends. CDR3 length: 14 residues. Germline CDR1 reads SGHTA; CDR2 reads FQGTGA. The CDR3 reads CASSLNLPTDTQYF. In DNA, the CDR3 is TGTGCCAGCAGCTTAAACCTCCCGACAGATACGCAGTATTTT.

DNA of the CDR3: TGTGCCAGTAGTACAGTTCACAACTATGGCTACACCTTC. Amino acid sequence: CASSTVHNYGYTF. V usage is TRBV19 and J usage is TRBJ1-2; D ambiguous. Germline loops: CDR1 LNHDA, CDR2 SQIVND (reference sequence). V lost 4 bases and J 2 bases, leaving 8 bases between the germline ends. The length of the CDR3 is 13 residues.

Turning to this clonotype: One junction end disagrees with the germline gene, perhaps due to a read error. The gene calls are TRBV5-1 and TRBJ1-1; 7 bases line up with TRBD1. The CDR3 is made up of 13 amino acids. Per germline, CDR1 SGHRS and CDR2 YFSETQ. CDR3 region: CASSSTRDSYLIF. Here the CDR3 DNA reads TGCGCCAGCAGCTCAACCCGGGACAGCTATCTGATCTTT. Drawing the rest from reference TRBV5-1 and TRBJ1-1, the complete variable domain is KAGVTQTPRYLIKTRGQQVTLSCSPISGHRSVSWYQQTPGQGLQFLFEYFSETQRNKGNFPGRFSGRQFSNSRSEMNVSTLELGDSALYLCASSSTRDSYLIFGQGTRLTVV.

The chain carries TRBV4-3 and TRBJ2-1; 9 positions agree with TRBD2. Germline V gene lookup returns CDR1 LGHNA and CDR2 YSLEER. This CDR3 region has 19 residues. Trimming cost V 0 bases and J 0 bases; bases outside gene matches: 9. The CDR3 sequence: CASSQDVAGGGSSYNEQFF. In nucleotides, the CDR3 is TGCGCCAGCAGCCAAGATGTGGCGGGAGGGGGGAGCTCCTACAATGAGCAGTTCTTC.

To note about this clonotype: This could be a read error, since a much larger clone is one nucleotide away. The J gene is TRBJ2-3, the V gene TRBV15; D remains ambiguous. The CDR3 spans 15 residues. Germline V gene sequence: CDR1 LNHNV, CDR2 YYDKDF (reference sequence). The chain's CDR3 is CATHRAVLSTATQYF. The CDR3 region has the DNA TGTGCCACCCACCGGGCGGTTCTTAGCACAGCTACGCAGTATTTT. Combining the CDR3 with reference TRBV15 and TRBJ2-3 gives the whole variable domain DAMVIQNPRYQVTQFGKPVTLSCSQTLNHNVMYWYQQKSSQAPKLLFHYYDKDFNNEADTPDNFQSRRPNTSFCFLDIRSPGLGDTAMYLCATHRAVLSTATQYFGPGTRLTVL.

This clonotype has more than one count but fewer than ten. CDR3 in amino acids: CASSLGQGTSSGNTIYF. CDR3 bases: TGTGCCAGCAGTCTGGGACAGGGGACTTCCTCTGGAAACACCATATATTTT. The genes are TRBV6-1 and TRBJ1-3; TRBD1 matches at 10 bases. This CDR3 region has 17 residues. CDR1 and CDR2 (germline): MNHNS, SASEGT. J was trimmed by 0 bases and V by 5 bases; bases with no gene match: 7.

This chain joins TRBV28 and TRBJ2-1; 8 bases match TRBD2. V shed 3 bases, J shed 6 bases, and the junction held 4 bases outside the gene matches. CDR1 is MDHEN, CDR2 SYDVKM, per germline. CDR3 size: 14 residues. CDR3 bases: TGTGCCAGCAGTTTCCCGGGGGGGACCAATGAGCAGTTCTTC. It encodes CASSFPGGTNEQFF.

This clonotype occurred a few times. The chain has TRBV20-1 and TRBJ2-5; TRBD1 agrees at 7 bases. Germline CDR1 DFQATT, CDR2 SNEGSKA (reference sequence). This CDR3 has 16 residues. After removal of 0 bases from V and 7 bases from J, the junction contained 14 bases not matched to a gene. As DNA, the CDR3 is TGCAGTGCTAGAGATACGAGGGGGCAGGTGTCCGGGACCCAGTACTTC. Translated: CSARDTRGQVSGTQYF.

A few counts support this clonotype. The V call is TRBV11-2, the J call TRBJ2-1, with D possibly TRBD2 on 6 matching bases. This CDR3 is 18 amino acids long. The V and J ends lost 7 bases and 7 bases respectively, with 29 bases between them. CDR1 and CDR2 from the germline V gene are SGHAT and FQNNGV. CDR3 region: CASIPEVGFGTLNNEQFF. The CDR3, as DNA: TGTGCCAGCATCCCCGAGGTAGGGTTTGGGACTCTGAATAATGAGCAGTTCTTC.

This clonotype was counted only a few times. The CDR3 protein is CASSSTDSYEQYF. The CDR3 coding sequence is TGTGCCAGCAGTTCGACAGACTCCTACGAGCAGTACTTC. The J gene is TRBJ2-7, the V gene TRBV12-3 or TRBV12-4; D is perhaps TRBD1 (5 bases). V was shortened by 4 bases and J by 0 bases, with 7 bases between the two germline ends. This CDR3 spans 13 amino acids.

V and J are TRBV20-1 and TRBJ2-1; 7 bases map to TRBD1. V was clipped by 3 bases and J by 6 bases; unmatched bases: 17. This CDR3 contains 17 residues. Per germline, CDR1 DFQATT and CDR2 SNEGSKA (reference sequence). The CDR3 nucleotides are TGCAGTGCTAGCCCACTTGGGACAGACCTAGGGGGCAATGAGCAGTTCTTC. This sequence encodes CSASPLGTDLGGNEQFF.

The chain couples TRBV27 to TRBJ1-2, with TRBD1 identical over 10 bases. V was pared by 0 bases and J by 7 bases, with 11 bases of the junction left unmatched. Germline assignment: CDR1 MNHEY and CDR2 SMNVEV (reference sequence). The length of the CDR3 is 17 residues. This CDR3 reads CASSLSRTTGGLSGYTF. The CDR3 DNA reads TGTGCCAGCAGTTTATCACGGACGACAGGGGGCTTATCTGGCTACACCTTC.

In nucleotides, the CDR3 is TGCAGTGCTAGAGATTACCTTAGCAATCAGCCCCAGCATTTT. It codes for CSARDYLSNQPQHF. The chain has TRBV20-1 and TRBJ1-5; D not certain. V was trimmed by 0 bases and J by 0 bases, leaving 6 bases between them. The CDR3 runs to 14 residues. Germline V gene data show CDR1 as DFQATT and CDR2 as SNEGSKA (reference sequence).